This T cell receptor (beta chain) was found in a study of shared clonotypes between healthy human individuals. Overall study: There were three CD4 naive, three CD4 memory, two CD8 naive and one CD8 memory plates per donor. Regarding the study as a whole: Relative to their counterparts shared across all four donors, non-shared clonotypes exhibited diminished generation probabilities.

Trimming shortened V by 6 bases and J by 0 bases, and 15 bases separated the two germline ends. There are 15 residues in the CDR3. CDR1 and CDR2 from the germline V gene are SGHTA and FQGTGA. TCRdb's table, derived via immunoSEQ multiplex PCR, lists solely in-frame clones and lacks some. The sample includes millions of clones, around nine tenths seen only once; the top ten take over 0.12%. A note on this clone: The antigen is undetermined.

Donors included only healthy HIV-negative adults lacking recent acute infections or vaccinations. The source of this sequence is a man between 18 and 35 years old in good health. Sequenced: naive CD4+ T cells sorted from blood. The subset: CD45RA+ positively selected. The genes are TRBV7-3 and TRBJ2-7; possible D gene TRBD1, 6 bases. In DNA form, the CDR3 reads TGTGCCAGCAGACATACAACAGGGAACTCCTACGAGCAGTACTTC. It encodes CASRHTTGNSYEQYF.